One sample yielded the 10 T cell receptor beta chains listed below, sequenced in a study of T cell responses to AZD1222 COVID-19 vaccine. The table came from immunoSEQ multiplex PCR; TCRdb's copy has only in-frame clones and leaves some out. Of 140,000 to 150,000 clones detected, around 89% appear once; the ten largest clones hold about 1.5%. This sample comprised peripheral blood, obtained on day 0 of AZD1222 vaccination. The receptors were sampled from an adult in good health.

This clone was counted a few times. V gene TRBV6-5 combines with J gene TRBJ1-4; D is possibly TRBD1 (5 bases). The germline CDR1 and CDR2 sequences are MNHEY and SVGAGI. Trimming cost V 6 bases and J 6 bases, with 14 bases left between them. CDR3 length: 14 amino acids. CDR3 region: CASSSGTAYEKLFF. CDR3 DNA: TGTGCCAGCAGCTCCGGGACCGCCTATGAAAAACTGTTTTTT.

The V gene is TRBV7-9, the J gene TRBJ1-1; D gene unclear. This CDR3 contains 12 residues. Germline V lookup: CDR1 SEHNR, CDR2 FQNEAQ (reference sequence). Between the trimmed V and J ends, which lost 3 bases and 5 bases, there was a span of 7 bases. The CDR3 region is CASSFSETEAFF. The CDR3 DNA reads TGTGCCAGCAGCTTTTCGGAGACTGAAGCTTTCTTT.

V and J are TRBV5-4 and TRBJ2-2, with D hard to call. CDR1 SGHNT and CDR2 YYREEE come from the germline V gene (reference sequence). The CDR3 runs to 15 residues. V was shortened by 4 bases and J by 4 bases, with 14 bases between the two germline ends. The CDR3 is CASSGEGLSTGELFF. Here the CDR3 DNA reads TGTGCCAGCAGCGGGGAAGGGTTGAGCACCGGGGAGCTGTTTTTT.

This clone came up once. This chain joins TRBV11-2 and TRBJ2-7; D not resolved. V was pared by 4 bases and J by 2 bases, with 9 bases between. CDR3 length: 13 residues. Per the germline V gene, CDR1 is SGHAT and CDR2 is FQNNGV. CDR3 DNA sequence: TGTGCCAGCAGCTCCTTACCCGCCTACGAGCAGTACTTC. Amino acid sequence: CASSSLPAYEQYF.

CDR3 region: CASARGKGEKLFF. DNA for the CDR3: TGTGCCTCCGCGCGGGGGAAGGGTGAAAAACTGTTTTTT. This chain connects TRBV12-3 or TRBV12-4 to TRBJ1-4; D may be TRBD1 (5 bases). The CDR3 has 13 amino acids. With 11 bases removed from V and 7 bases from J, the gap between germline ends came to 17 bases.

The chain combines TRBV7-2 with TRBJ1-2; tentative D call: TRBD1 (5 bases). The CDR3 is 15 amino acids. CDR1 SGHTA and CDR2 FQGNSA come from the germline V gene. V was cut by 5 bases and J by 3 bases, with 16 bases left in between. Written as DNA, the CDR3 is TGTGCCAGCAGCCAAGCCAGGGAAGGGGACTATGGCTACACCTTC. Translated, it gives CASSQAREGDYGYTF.

The CDR3 bases are TGTGCCAGCAGCTTTTCTGGTGGGAGCTACGAGCAGTACTTC. It specifies CASSFSGGSYEQYF. V and J are TRBV7-9 and TRBJ2-7, with D maybe TRBD2 (5 bases). Germline lookup yields CDR1 SEHNR and CDR2 FQNEAQ (reference sequence). The length of the CDR3 is 14 residues. Trimming cost V 3 bases and J 3 bases, with 12 bases left between them. Looking up the rest from reference TRBV7-9 and TRBJ2-7 gives the full variable domain: DTGVSQNPRHKITKRGQNVTFRCDPISEHNRLYWYRQTLGQGPEFLTYFQNEAQLEKSRLLSDRFSAERPKGSFSTLEIQRTEQGDSAMYLCASSFSGGSYEQYFGPGTRLTVT.

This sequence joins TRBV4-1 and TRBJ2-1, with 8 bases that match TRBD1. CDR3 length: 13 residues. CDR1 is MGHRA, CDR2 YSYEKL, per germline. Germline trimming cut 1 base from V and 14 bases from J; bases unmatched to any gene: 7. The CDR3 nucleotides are TGCGCCAGCAGCCAAGTCGGGTACAGGGGGGAGTTCTTC. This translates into CASSQVGYRGEFF.

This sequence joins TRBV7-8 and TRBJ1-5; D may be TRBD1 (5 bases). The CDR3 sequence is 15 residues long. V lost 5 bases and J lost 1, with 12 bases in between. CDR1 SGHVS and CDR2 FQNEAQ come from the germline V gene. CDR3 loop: CASSLEWGSNQPQHF. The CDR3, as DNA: TGTGCCAGCAGCCTAGAATGGGGGAGCAATCAGCCCCAGCATTTT.

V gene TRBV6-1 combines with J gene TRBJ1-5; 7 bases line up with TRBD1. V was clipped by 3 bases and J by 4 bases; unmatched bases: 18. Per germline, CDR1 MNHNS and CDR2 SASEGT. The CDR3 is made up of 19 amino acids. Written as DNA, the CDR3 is TGTGCCAGCAGTGATCACCCCCCTACAGGGGTAGGGCGGAATCAGCCCCAGCATTTT. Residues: CASSDHPPTGVGRNQPQHF.